The 9 T cell receptor beta chains below come from one sample, sequenced in a study of CD4 and CD8 cells across lung adenocarcinoma regions (dated by TCRdb to about 2018). Library construction relied on PCR. The sequencer was a HiSeq X Ten. TCRdb itself trimmed the public reads at Q25 with fastp, ran MiXCR and retained productive beta chains. CDR3 protein duplicates are merged, each entry listing the most common genes and DNA. In all, the sample holds 4,200 or so distinct CDR3 sequences, and 40% to 60% of those were seen once. The top ten hold around a sixth of the sample. Sequencing used CD4+ T cells from the center of a lung tumor. This sample's cell subset or site label indicates: tumor center region. The receptors shown here come from a female donor with lung adenocarcinoma. The CD4 and CD8 labels of this study may be unreliable.

As for this clonotype: The conserved phenylalanine or tryptophan is not found at the CDR3 terminus, so this likely reflects a read error. It is unclear where the CDR3 begins or ends on the DNA, so no DNA is shown, and the CDR3 is as TCRdb lists it. The chain uses TRBV7-6 and TRBJ2-1; TRBD1 is the table's D call and was not checked against the DNA. The CDR3 length is 13 residues, termini included. The germline gives CDR1 SGHVS, CDR2 FNYEAQ. CDR3 region: CASRRLSNQEAAV.

The V call is TRBV4-1, the J call TRBJ2-7, with D maybe TRBD2 (6 bases). V was trimmed by 0 bases and J by 2 bases, leaving 11 bases between them. Germline-derived CDR1 and CDR2 are MGHRA and YSYEKL. The CDR3 consists of 15 residues. In DNA form, the CDR3 reads TGCGCCAGCAGCCAAGATGAGGGCGGGACCTACGAGCAGTACTTC. It codes for CASSQDEGGTYEQYF.

V and J are TRBV27 and TRBJ2-4; 8 bases agree with TRBD2. This CDR3 has 16 residues. J lost 13 bases, V lost 4 bases, and 18 bases had no gene match. CDR1 is MNHEY and CDR2 is SMNVEV in the germline V gene (reference sequence). In DNA, the CDR3 is TGTGCCAGCAGTTCCCCGCGAGCGGGAGCCAAAAACACGCAGTACTTC. This gives the protein CASSSPRAGAKNTQYF.

Worth noting for this clonotype: The germline gene is not matched at one end of the junction; a read error may be the cause. The V and J genes are TRBV7-2 and TRBJ2-3, with 10 bases aligning to TRBD2. Germline CDR1 is SGHTA and CDR2 is FQGNSA. This CDR3 is built from 14 residues. CDR3 sequence: CARSGGGSKETQYF. CDR3 DNA sequence: TGTGCGAGGAGCGGGGGGGGCAGCAAAGAGACCCAGTATTTC.

The V gene is TRBV9, the J gene TRBJ2-1; no definite D call. Germline V gene lookup returns CDR1 SGDLS and CDR2 YYNGEE. This CDR3 is built from 14 residues. Trimming took off 7 bases at V and 4 bases at J, with 15 bases between the two ends. The CDR3: CASGPGYGYNEQFF. CDR3 in DNA: TGTGCCAGCGGCCCCGGGTATGGGTACAATGAGCAGTTCTTC.

This clonotype has only a few counts. V is TRBV15 and J is TRBJ1-2; D call uncertain. The CDR3 has 16 residues. V lost 4 bases and J 8 bases, leaving 23 bases between the germline ends. CDR1 is LNHNV, CDR2 YYDKDF, per germline (reference sequence). The DNA for the CDR3 is TGTGCCACCAGCATACAGTTATCTCGGAGGCTGGACGGCTACACCTTC. Encoded protein: CATSIQLSRRLDGYTF.

V usage is TRBV5-1 and J usage is TRBJ2-2, with 8 nucleotides matching TRBD1. This CDR3 has 15 residues. Losses at the gene ends were 3 bases for V and 3 bases for J; bases not matched to a gene: 4. Germline V gene data show CDR1 as SGHRS and CDR2 as YFSETQ. The CDR3 DNA sequence: TGCGCCAGCAGCTCGACACAGGGGGACACCGGGGAGCTGTTTTTT. This gives the protein CASSSTQGDTGELFF.

Worth noting for this clonotype: At one end, the junction sequence differs from germline, possibly due to a read error. The CDR3 DNA sequence: TGTGCGGGCAGTGAGGTCGGTGTTCCAGATACCCAGTACTTT. This codes for CAGSEVGVPDTQYF. This sequence joins TRBV6-1 and TRBJ2-5; D remains ambiguous. Germline loops: CDR1 MNHNS, CDR2 SASEGT. The CDR3 extends over 14 amino acids.

The V gene is TRBV4-1, the J gene TRBJ2-3; 7 bases line up with TRBD2. The end of the DNA aligns better with TRBJ2-7, so the J call may be wrong. The CDR3 length is 15 residues. Germline CDR1 is MGHRA and CDR2 is YSYEKL. CDR3 sequence (DNA): TGCGCCAGCGGCCCGGGCGGGGGAGCCACAGATACGCAGTACTTC. It is translated as CASGPGGGATDTQYF.